This T cell receptor beta chain came from a study of OX40 agonist ivuxolimab in advanced cancers. Overall study: Having had anti-PD-1, anti-PD-L1 or anti-CTLA-4 therapy before was allowed, and around 39% had some.

In regard to this clone: Its antigen is still unknown.

Sequenced by immunoSEQ multiplex PCR; TCRdb stores in-frame clones only, minus some. The table has around 89,000 clones, approximately 90% seen once. Study-wide points: Relative to CD4+ cells, CD8+ T cells on average had more expanded clones.

Systemic immunosuppression or autoimmune disease history was grounds to exclude patients. The clonotype comes from an adult with an advanced solid tumor such as melanoma, head and neck, liver or kidney cancer. The sample here was CD4+ or CD8+ T cells sorted from blood, taken in a trial of the OX40 agonist ivuxolimab.

CDR3 coding DNA: TGTGCCAGTAGAGGGACAGGGGATGGTGAGCAGTTCTTC. This codes for CASRGTGDGEQFF. The J gene is TRBJ2-1, the V gene TRBV19, with TRBD1 matching 10 bases. Germline V CDR1 and CDR2: LNHDA, SQIVND (reference sequence). The ends lost 6 bases at V and 9 bases at J; junction bases unmatched: 5. The CDR3 is made up of 13 amino acids.